The sequence of this T cell receptor (beta chain) was determined in a study of cytomegalovirus exposure and HLA in healthy donors. Regarding the study as a whole: In vitro data verified three CMV-associated chains as specific for CMV antigens.

The PCR was carried out with 60 Vbeta primers and 13 Jbeta primers. Repertoires were generated with immunoSEQ multiplex PCR, while TCRdb's copy carries only in-frame clones and drops some. The data contain more than 85,000 clones, around 87% of them singletons. The V end lost 3 bases, the J end lost 10 bases, and 16 bases lay between the germline ends. The CDR3 totals 14 residues. Germline CDR1 MDHEN, CDR2 SYDVKM. With regard to this clone: Antigen unknown.

The source is a man between 40 and 49 years old in good health and CMV-seronegative. Sample: PBMCs. The chain joins TRBV28 to TRBJ1-3; D is uncertain. The CDR3 DNA reads as TGTGCCAGCAGTTTTGGGAGCGAGCAATGGACCATATATTTT. It translates to CASSFGSEQWTIYF.